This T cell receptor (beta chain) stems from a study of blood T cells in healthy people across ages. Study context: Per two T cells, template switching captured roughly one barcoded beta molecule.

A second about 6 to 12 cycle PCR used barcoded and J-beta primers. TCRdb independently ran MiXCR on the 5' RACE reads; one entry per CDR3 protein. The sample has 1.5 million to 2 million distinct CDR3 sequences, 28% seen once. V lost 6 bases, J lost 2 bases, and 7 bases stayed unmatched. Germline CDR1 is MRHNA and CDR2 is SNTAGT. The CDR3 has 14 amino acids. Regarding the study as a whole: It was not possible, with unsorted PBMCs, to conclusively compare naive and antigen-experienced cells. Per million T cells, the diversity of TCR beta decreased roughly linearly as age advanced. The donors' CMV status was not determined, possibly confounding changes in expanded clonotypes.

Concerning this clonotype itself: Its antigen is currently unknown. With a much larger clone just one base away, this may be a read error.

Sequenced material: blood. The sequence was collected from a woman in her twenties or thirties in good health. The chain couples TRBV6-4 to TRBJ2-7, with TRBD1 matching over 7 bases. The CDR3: CASRERTGPYEQYF. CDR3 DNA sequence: TGTGCCAGCAGGGAACGGACAGGACCCTACGAGCAGTACTTC.